Following are 31 T cell receptor beta chains from one sample sequenced in a study of blood T cell repertoires in COVID-19. The assay was immunoSEQ multiplex PCR, and TCRdb's table has in-frame clones only and misses some. The table has about 57,000 clones, 80% to 90% seen once. The sequenced material came from PBMCs or T cells enriched from blood (not recorded which). All receptors come from a woman aged 40 to 55 with acute COVID-19.

This sequence joins TRBV2 and TRBJ2-5; a weak D match, TRBD2 (7 bases). Germline lookup yields CDR1 SNHLY and CDR2 FYNNEI. The CDR3 loop spans 14 amino acids. Trimming shortened V by 6 bases and J by 4 bases, and 15 bases separated the two germline ends. The CDR3 DNA reads as TGTGCCAGCAGCAAGAGGGGGGGTAGAGAGACCCAGTACTTC. This translates into CASSKRGGRETQYF.

CDR3 DNA: TGTGCCAGCAGTCAGACAGTGAACACTGAAGCTTTCTTT. This encodes CASSQTVNTEAFF. The gene calls are TRBV5-6 and TRBJ1-1, with a weak D call TRBD1 (5 bases). This CDR3 spans 13 amino acids. Germline CDR1 SGHDT, CDR2 YYEEEE. V was cut by 5 bases and J by 0 bases, with 8 bases left in between.

There are a few counts of this clone. The rearrangement joins TRBV28 to TRBJ1-5; D not certain. This CDR3 spans 14 amino acids. Per the germline V gene, CDR1 is MDHEN and CDR2 is SYDVKM. V was clipped by 6 bases and J by 0 bases, with 9 bases between them. For the CDR3, the DNA is TGTGCCAGCAGCCACAGCCTTAGCAATCAGCCCCAGCATTTT. Translation gives CASSHSLSNQPQHF.

This clone was detected only a few times. The genes are TRBV28 and TRBJ1-5, with D possibly being TRBD1 (5 bases). Between the trimmed V and J ends, which lost 2 bases and 5 bases, there was a span of 10 bases. CDR1 and CDR2 from the germline V gene are MDHEN and SYDVKM. The CDR3 runs 14 residues. The CDR3 DNA reads as TGTGCCAGCAGTTTAGGGACGGGGGATCAGCCCCAGCATTTT. It specifies CASSLGTGDQPQHF.

V and J are TRBV6-1 and TRBJ1-5; 8 bases map to TRBD1. The CDR3 is 15 residues long. Trimming removed 1 base from V and 7 bases from J; junction bases left unmatched: 6. Germline loops: CDR1 MNHNS, CDR2 SASEGT. Here the CDR3 DNA reads TGTGCCAGCAGTGAAGAGGGCAGGGGGCAACAGCCCCAGCATTTT. Amino acid sequence: CASSEEGRGQQPQHF.

The rearrangement links TRBV10-3 to TRBJ2-1; TRBD2 agrees at 8 bases. The germline gives CDR1 ENHRY, CDR2 SYGVKD. The V segment lost 8 bases and the J segment 4 bases; nucleotides outside the gene matches: 13. The CDR3 spans 16 residues. The CDR3 region is CAIHEDPGLDYNEQFF. As DNA, the CDR3 is TGTGCCATCCATGAAGATCCGGGACTAGATTACAATGAGCAGTTCTTC.

This chain links TRBV27 with TRBJ2-1, with TRBD2 identical over 9 bases. Losses at the gene ends were 1 base for V and 5 bases for J; bases not matched to a gene: 12. The CDR3 is made up of 18 amino acids. Per germline, CDR1 MNHEY and CDR2 SMNVEV (reference sequence). The CDR3 DNA is TGTGCCAGCAGTTTATATGGTAGTAGCGGGAGCGAGAACAATGAGCAGTTCTTC. Its translation: CASSLYGSSGSENNEQFF.

The CDR3 loop reads CASIDWMNTEAFF. The CDR3, as DNA: TGTGCCAGTATTGACTGGATGAACACTGAAGCTTTCTTT. The rearrangement links TRBV19 to TRBJ1-1; D unclear. Germline values: CDR1 LNHDA, CDR2 SQIVND (reference sequence). CDR3 length: 13 residues. Between the trimmed V and J ends, which lost 7 bases and 0 bases, there was a span of 9 bases. Combining the CDR3 with reference TRBV19 and TRBJ1-1 gives the whole variable domain DGGITQSPKYLFRKEGQNVTLSCEQNLNHDAMYWYRQDPGQGLRLIYYSQIVNDFQKGDIAEGYSVSREKKESFPLTVTSAQKNPTAFYLCASIDWMNTEAFFGQGTRLTVV.

The chain recombines TRBV19 with TRBJ1-2, with 10 bases fitting TRBD1. CDR1 is LNHDA, CDR2 SQIVND, per germline (reference sequence). V trimming: 7 bases; J trimming: 13 bases; junction bases outside the gene matches: 9. The CDR3 covers 12 residues. The CDR3 region is CASKNPGQGITF. CDR3 nucleotides: TGTGCCAGTAAGAACCCGGGACAGGGGATCACCTTC.

V usage is TRBV12-3 or TRBV12-4 and J usage is TRBJ1-2; D might be TRBD1 (6 bases). The V and J ends lost 7 bases and 7 bases respectively, with 16 bases between them. The CDR3 has 13 residues. The DNA for the CDR3 is TGTGCCAGCACCGCACAGGGTTGGTCTGGCTACACCTTC. Its protein is CASTAQGWSGYTF.

CDR3 region: CASTLDRSSYNEQFF. The CDR3 bases are TGTGCCAGTACCCTGGACAGAAGCTCCTACAATGAGCAGTTCTTC. This chain joins TRBV19 and TRBJ2-1; D possibly corresponds to TRBD1 (6 bases). Germline CDR1 reads LNHDA; CDR2 reads SQIVND (reference sequence). With 7 bases removed from V and 0 bases from J, the gap between germline ends came to 13 bases. The CDR3 sequence is 15 residues long. The complete variable domain, with remaining parts taken from reference TRBV19 and TRBJ2-1, reads DGGITQSPKYLFRKEGQNVTLSCEQNLNHDAMYWYRQDPGQGLRLIYYSQIVNDFQKGDIAEGYSVSREKKESFPLTVTSAQKNPTAFYLCASTLDRSSYNEQFFGPGTRLTVL.

The V gene is TRBV6-5, the J gene TRBJ2-1, with TRBD2 as a possible D gene (6 bases). CDR1 MNHEY and CDR2 SVGAGI come from the germline V gene. This CDR3 spans 15 amino acids. V was shortened by 6 bases and J by 5 bases, with 17 bases between the two germline ends. The chain's CDR3 is CASSPLGAGNNEQFF. The CDR3, as DNA: TGTGCCAGCAGCCCCCTTGGGGCGGGAAACAATGAGCAGTTCTTC.

This clone was picked up a small number of times. The V gene is TRBV6-1, the J gene TRBJ1-2; a possible D gene is TRBD1 (6 bases). V lost 2 bases and J 4 bases, leaving 14 bases between the germline ends. This CDR3 is 15 amino acids long. Germline assignment: CDR1 MNHNS and CDR2 SASEGT. CDR3 nucleotide sequence: TGTGCCAGCAGTGAACGGCAGGGGCCGGGCTATGGCTACACCTTC. Encoded protein: CASSERQGPGYGYTF.

The rearrangement uses TRBV2 and TRBJ2-2; 16 positions agree with TRBD2. V was clipped by 6 bases and J by 6 bases; unmatched bases: 4. The CDR3 contains 16 residues. In germline, CDR1 is SNHLY, CDR2 FYNNEI. The CDR3 sequence: CASRPGLAGGAGELFF. CDR3 DNA: TGTGCCAGCAGACCGGGACTAGCGGGGGGGGCCGGGGAGCTGTTTTTT.

The rearrangement joins TRBV28 to TRBJ1-2; 11 bases map to TRBD1. Trimming at V came to 6 bases and at J to 0 bases, leaving 6 bases not matched to a gene. CDR3 length: 16 residues. CDR1 and CDR2 (germline): MDHEN, SYDVKM. CDR3 region: CASRADRGRANYGYTF. The CDR3, as DNA: TGTGCCAGCAGGGCGGACAGGGGGCGAGCTAACTATGGCTACACCTTC.

V gene TRBV4-1 combines with J gene TRBJ1-2; D gene ambiguous. The V end was cut by 1 base, the J end by 5 bases, with 14 bases between. Per the germline V gene, CDR1 is MGHRA and CDR2 is YSYEKL. The CDR3 contains 15 residues. In nucleotides, the CDR3 is TGCGCCAGCAGCCAAGTACCCAACGAGCCGTATGGCTACACCTTC. Protein product: CASSQVPNEPYGYTF.

The genes are TRBV11-2 and TRBJ2-5; perhaps TRBD1 as D (5 bases). From germline, CDR1 is SGHAT and CDR2 FQNNGV. This CDR3 contains 13 residues. V was cut by 2 bases and J by 5 bases, with 9 bases left in between. The CDR3 coding sequence is TGTGCCAGCAGCTTAAACAGGCTTGAGACCCAGTACTTC. Translating it yields CASSLNRLETQYF.

The chain uses TRBV7-9 and TRBJ1-1; D unclear. In germline, CDR1 is SEHNR, CDR2 FQNEAQ (reference sequence). Trimming removed 3 bases from V and 8 bases from J, with 10 bases in between. The CDR3 runs 12 residues. The CDR3 reads CASSFPPPEAFF. The CDR3 DNA is TGTGCCAGCAGCTTCCCTCCTCCCGAAGCTTTCTTT. Based on the CDR3 plus reference TRBV7-9 and TRBJ1-1, the full variable domain is DTGVSQNPRHKITKRGQNVTFRCDPISEHNRLYWYRQTLGQGPEFLTYFQNEAQLEKSRLLSDRFSAERPKGSFSTLEIQRTEQGDSAMYLCASSFPPPEAFFGQGTRLTVV.

This rearrangement joins TRBV7-6 to TRBJ2-5; the D is unclear. This CDR3 has 17 amino acids. V lost 0 bases and J lost 4, with 18 bases in between. CDR1 SGHVS and CDR2 FNYEAQ come from the germline V gene. The CDR3 bases are TGTGCCAGCAGCTTAGCGTGGAGCCCAAATGTTGGAGAGACCCAGTACTTC. Protein product: CASSLAWSPNVGETQYF.

The V call is TRBV27, the J call TRBJ2-7, with D possibly being TRBD1 (6 bases). Trimming removed 0 bases from V and 5 bases from J, with 14 bases in between. The CDR3 runs to 15 residues. Looked up from germline, CDR1 is MNHEY and CDR2 is SMNVEV (reference sequence). The CDR3 nucleotides are TGTGCCAGCAGTTTATCCGCAGGGGTCGGGAACGAGCAGTACTTC. This translates into CASSLSAGVGNEQYF.

In this sample, this clone turned up a few times. V usage is TRBV28 and J usage is TRBJ2-3; 13 positions match TRBD2. The germline V gene encodes CDR1 MDHEN and CDR2 SYDVKM. The CDR3 length is 17 residues. V shed 4 bases and J 6 bases; nucleotides not matched to a gene: 10. The DNA for the CDR3 is TGTGCCAGCAGTTACCTTGGACTAGCGGGAGACTCCGATACGCAGTATTTT. Its protein product is CASSYLGLAGDSDTQYF.

V usage is TRBV6-5 and J usage is TRBJ1-6; weak D call: TRBD1 (6 bases). The germline V gene has CDR1 MNHEY and CDR2 SVGAGI. V lost 6 bases and J 8 bases, leaving 14 bases between the germline ends. The CDR3 extends over 14 amino acids. The DNA of the CDR3 is TGTGCCAGCAGGAATACAGGGAAACATTCACCCCTCCACTTT. This codes for CASRNTGKHSPLHF.

The chain links TRBV2 to TRBJ1-5, with 8 positions matching TRBD1. With 8 bases clipped from V and 8 bases from J, the junction kept 14 bases outside the gene matches. The length of the CDR3 is 15 residues. Germline V gene lookup returns CDR1 SNHLY and CDR2 FYNNEI. The CDR3 region has the DNA TGTGCCAGCGTCCCATCCCGGACAGGGAATGAGCCCCAGCATTTT. Residues: CASVPSRTGNEPQHF.

CDR3 loop: CASSQVPRLAEQYF. CDR3 coding DNA: TGTGCCAGCAGCCAAGTCCCCAGGTTGGCCGAGCAGTACTTC. This sequence joins TRBV3-1 (or the pseudogene TRBV3-2) and TRBJ2-7; unclear D gene. Germline CDR1 and CDR2: LGHDT and YNNKEL (reference sequence). V was shortened by 1 base and J by 6 bases, with 13 bases between the two germline ends. The CDR3 has 14 residues.

The V call is TRBV2, the J call TRBJ2-1; maybe TRBD1 (5 bases). CDR1 and CDR2 from the germline V gene are SNHLY and FYNNEI. Trimming took off 7 bases at V and 5 bases at J, with 15 bases between the two ends. The length of the CDR3 is 14 residues. CDR3 DNA sequence: TGTGCCAGCACCCTGGAAGGGGCCGACAATGAGCAGTTCTTC. Translating gives CASTLEGADNEQFF.

V is TRBV6-2 or TRBV6-3 and J is TRBJ1-1; possibly TRBD1 for D (5 bases). CDR1 is MNHEY, CDR2 SVGEGT, per germline. Trimming stripped 5 bases from V and 1 base from J, with 17 bases between. This CDR3 comprises 16 residues. The CDR3 reads CASSQLGPGQNTEAFF. The CDR3 region has the DNA TGTGCCAGCAGTCAACTCGGTCCAGGGCAGAACACTGAAGCTTTCTTT.

This chain links TRBV28 with TRBJ1-2, with D possibly TRBD1 on 6 matching bases. The CDR3 has 15 residues. Trimming stripped 0 bases from V and 2 bases from J, with 10 bases between. The germline V gene has CDR1 MDHEN and CDR2 SYDVKM. CDR3: CASSLWDRMNYGYTF. DNA for the CDR3: TGTGCCAGCAGTTTATGGGACAGAATGAACTATGGCTACACCTTC.

The V call is TRBV4-1, the J call TRBJ1-1; 10 bases line up with TRBD1. Unmatched junction bases numbered 8, after V lost 2 bases and J lost 2 bases. The CDR3 loop spans 17 amino acids. Germline V gene sequence: CDR1 MGHRA, CDR2 YSYEKL. CDR3 sequence reads: CASSQTPTGGINTEAFF. The DNA of the CDR3 is TGCGCCAGCAGCCAAACCCCGACAGGGGGCATTAACACTGAAGCTTTCTTT.

This chain's CDR3 is CATSEPTGAGANVLTF. The CDR3 nucleotides are TGTGCCACCAGTGAGCCGACAGGGGCTGGGGCCAACGTCCTGACTTTC. The J gene is TRBJ2-6, the V gene TRBV24-1; 8 bases fit TRBD1. The V gene end was trimmed by 4 bases and the J gene end by 2 bases; junction bases not matched to a gene: 3. The CDR3 sequence is 16 residues long. CDR1 is KGHDR and CDR2 is SFDVKD in the germline V gene.

The V call is TRBV3-1 (or the pseudogene TRBV3-2), the J call TRBJ1-4; a possible D gene is TRBD1 (5 bases). Trimming took 4 bases from V and 8 from J, leaving 20 bases between them. The CDR3 runs to 16 residues. Germline lookup yields CDR1 LGHDT and CDR2 YNNKEL (reference sequence). CDR3 sequence: CASSPSGRTLREKLFF. In DNA, the CDR3 is TGTGCCAGCAGCCCCTCGGGCAGGACACTACGGGAAAAACTGTTTTTT.

Of note for this clone: The sample contains more than one DNA sequence encoding this CDR3. The rearrangement links TRBV12-3 or TRBV12-4 to TRBJ1-2; D is perhaps TRBD1 (6 bases). This CDR3 is built from 13 residues. Trimming shortened V by 7 bases and J by 2 bases, and 11 bases separated the two germline ends. The CDR3 protein is CASNPGQNYGYTF. The CDR3 bases are TGTGCCAGCAACCCAGGACAGAACTATGGCTACACCTTC.